This entry describes one TCR beta chain. The CDR3 length is 14 residues. Unmatched junction bases numbered 6, after V lost 8 bases and J lost 6 bases. Per the germline V gene, CDR1 is LNHDA and CDR2 is SQIVND (reference sequence). These data come from a study of response to subunit inactivated influenza vaccine. TCRdb passed the RT-PCR reads through MiXCR, listing each CDR3 protein once. The top ten clones hold 3% of a sample with about 500,000 distinct CDR3 sequences, approximately 16% of them seen once. This TCR was sampled from a man between 50 and 75 years old who received an inactivated influenza vaccine. Sample: CD4+ T cells sorted from PBMCs, taken 23 to 25 months after vaccination. The chain carries TRBV19 and TRBJ1-5; 11 bases align to TRBD1. CDR3 residues: CASDGQGAVQPQHF. CDR3 DNA sequence: TGTGCCAGTGACGGACAGGGGGCTGTTCAGCCCCAGCATTTT.